The source of this TCR beta chain is a study of CD4 T cells in relation to SARS-CoV-2 and coronaviruses. Clones were sequenced by immunoSEQ multiplex PCR, and TCRdb holds only the in-frame ones, with some missing. The data contain 30,000 to 45,000 clones, around 89% of them singletons. Germline loops: CDR1 ENHRY, CDR2 SYGVKD. The CDR3 covers 14 residues. Trimming shortened V by 4 bases and J by 7 bases, and 13 bases separated the two germline ends. The chain couples TRBV10-3 to TRBJ1-4; maybe TRBD1 (5 bases). Source material: memory CD4+ T cells from PBMCs. The receptor was derived from an adult with COVID-19. This CDR3 is CAISGGQGSEKLFF. CDR3 bases: TGTGCCATCAGTGGTGGGCAGGGTAGTGAAAAACTGTTTTTT.